These T cell receptor beta chains were read from a single sample in a study of T cell responses to AZD1222 COVID-19 vaccine. Sequencing was performed with immunoSEQ multiplex PCR; in TCRdb, only in-frame clones are kept and a portion is missing. The table shows roughly 130,000 clones, with roughly 90% occurring only once. The material was peripheral blood, obtained 28 days after the second AZD1222 dose. These receptors were collected from an adult who received the AZD1222 COVID-19 vaccine. The CDR3 runs from the conserved cysteine through the conserved F or W. D genes are given only for firm matches. Rows give clone size only sometimes, using once, few, many, or a class for an expanded clone.

cdr3_nt cdr3_aa j_call cdr3_length d_call v_call clone_size
TGTGCCAGCCCTAAGACCGGGACAGGGGGGTACACCGGGGAGCTGTTTTTT CASPKTGTGGYTGELFF TRBJ2-2 17 TRBD1 TRBV7-9 .
TGCAGCCCTCGGACAGGGGGGGAGAACACCGGGGAGCTGTTTTTT CSPRTGGENTGELFF TRBJ2-2 15 TRBD1 TRBV29-1 once
TGTGCCAGCAGCTTCGGACAGGGGAGCAACGAGCAGTACTTC CASSFGQGSNEQYF TRBJ2-7 14 TRBD1 TRBV7-2 .
TGTGCCAGCAGTGATGGTAAAGGCGGTGAAGCTTTCTTT CASSDGKGGEAFF TRBJ1-1 13 . TRBV2 .
TGCGCCAGCAGCGCCGGGACTAGCGGGAGCGAGCAGTTCTTC CASSAGTSGSEQFF TRBJ2-1 14 TRBD2 TRBV5-1 once
TGTGCCAGCAGCTCACAGGGAGAAGAAAAACTGTTTTTT CASSSQGEEKLFF TRBJ1-4 13 . TRBV11-3 .
TGTGCCAGCTCACCAGGGTTAAACACTGAAGCTTTCTTT CASSPGLNTEAFF TRBJ1-1 13 . TRBV18 .
TGTGCCAGCAGCTTGGCCCCAGGGACTGGAAACACCATATATTTT CASSLAPGTGNTIYF TRBJ1-3 15 . TRBV5-6 .
TGCAGCGCCCTGGGGCACGGCACCGCTGGCTACACCTTC CSALGHGTAGYTF TRBJ1-2 13 . TRBV29-1 .
TGTGCCAGCAGCTATCGACAGACAGGTCTCAAATCCCCTAATGAAAAACTGTTTTTT CASSYRQTGLKSPNEKLFF TRBJ1-4 19 . TRBV14 .
TGTGCCAGCAGCCAAGACACCGACAATGAGCAGTTCTTC CASSQDTDNEQFF TRBJ2-1 13 . TRBV4-2 few